Listed below are T cell receptor beta chains from one sample, sequenced in a study of T cell responses to AZD1222 COVID-19 vaccine. Libraries were prepared by immunoSEQ multiplex PCR; TCRdb keeps only in-frame clonotypes and omits some of them. The sample has around 130,000 clones; approximately 89% are singletons. The sample in question was peripheral blood, obtained on day 0 of AZD1222 vaccination. Receptor source: an adult in good health. CDR3s include the opening cysteine and the closing phenylalanine or tryptophan. A D gene is named only where the DNA matches it firmly. Size is omitted from some rows. Given values are once, few, many or a class for expanded clones.

. | TRBJ1-2 | TRBV18 | . | CASSHQRPSDGYTF | TGTGCCAGCTCACACCAACGGCCCTCGGATGGCTACACCTTC
. | TRBJ1-5 | TRBV7-8 | . | CASSPTALYSNQPQHF | TGTGCCAGCAGCCCGACAGCACTCTATAGCAATCAGCCCCAGCATTTT
. | TRBJ1-6 | TRBV6-5 | TRBD1 | CASRSQGGNSPLHF | TGTGCCAGCAGATCACAGGGGGGTAATTCACCCCTCCACTTT
. | TRBJ2-1 | TRBV5-5 | TRBD1 | CASSPSNRGRWDNEQFF | TGTGCCAGCAGCCCGTCGAACAGGGGGCGCTGGGACAATGAGCAGTTCTTC
. | TRBJ2-5 | TRBV7-9 | . | CASSLGLTGEETQYF | TGTGCCAGCAGCTTAGGCCTGACAGGTGAAGAGACCCAGTACTTC
. | TRBJ1-6 | TRBV6-5 | TRBD1 | CASSYDRGLAPLHF | TGTGCCAGCAGTTATGACAGGGGATTGGCACCCCTCCACTTT
. | TRBJ1-2 | TRBV4-1 | . | CASSQEQGSNYGYTF | TGCGCCAGCAGCCAAGAGCAGGGCAGTAATTATGGCTACACCTTC
. | TRBJ1-1 | TRBV12-3/TRBV12-4 | TRBD1 | CASSQTVPGQGTF | TGTGCCAGCAGCCAAACCGTCCCGGGACAGGGGACCTTT
. | TRBJ1-1 | TRBV10-3 | . | CAISDSPRTEAFF | TGTGCCATCAGTGACTCCCCGAGGACTGAAGCTTTCTTT
once | TRBJ1-5 | TRBV19 | . | CASSIEGPGTQHF | TGTGCCAGTAGTATCGAGGGGCCCGGAACCCAGCATTTT
. | TRBJ2-1 | TRBV5-1 | . | CASSLNGVAVSYNEQFF | TGCGCCAGCAGCTTGAATGGGGTAGCGGTATCCTACAATGAGCAGTTCTTC
. | TRBJ1-5 | TRBV5-1 | . | CASSPGTRSNQPQHF | TGCGCCAGCAGCCCCGGGACGAGGAGCAATCAGCCCCAGCATTTT
few | TRBJ2-7 | TRBV7-9 | TRBD1 | CASSGTGLTYEQYF | TGTGCCAGCAGCGGGACAGGATTAACCTACGAGCAGTACTTC
. | TRBJ1-2 | TRBV11-2 | . | CASSPAYGYTF | TGTGCCAGCAGCCCGGCATATGGCTACACCTTC
. | TRBJ2-5 | TRBV5-1 | . | CASSLGEEETQYF | TGCGCCAGCAGCTTGGGGGAGGAAGAGACCCAGTACTTC
. | TRBJ2-1 | TRBV18 | . | CASSPRLLNEQFF | TGTGCCAGCTCACCCCGACTCCTCAATGAGCAGTTCTTC
. | TRBJ1-5 | TRBV20-1 | TRBD1 | CSASPGQGRFQPQHF | TGCAGTGCTAGTCCGGGACAGGGTAGGTTTCAGCCCCAGCATTTT
. | TRBJ1-1 | TRBV4-1 | . | CASSQYPKTGGNTEAFF | TGCGCCAGCAGCCAATACCCCAAGACGGGCGGGAACACTGAAGCTTTCTTT
. | TRBJ1-2 | TRBV6-5 | . | CASIGGSGGSYGYTF | TGTGCCAGCATCGGGGGTAGCGGGGGATCCTATGGCTACACCTTC
. | TRBJ2-5 | TRBV29-1 | . | CSVGVGGTFQETQYF | TGCAGCGTTGGGGTGGGCGGGACATTCCAAGAGACCCAGTACTTC
. | TRBJ1-3 | TRBV2 | . | CASSGASQTIYF | TGTGCCAGCAGTGGGGCATCCCAGACCATATATTTT
. | TRBJ1-1 | TRBV4-1 | . | CASSHMEGGLRTEAFF | TGCGCCAGCAGCCATATGGAGGGGGGCCTTCGCACTGAAGCTTTCTTT
. | TRBJ1-6 | TRBV30 | TRBD1 | CAWNQGQGYSPLHF | TGTGCCTGGAACCAGGGACAGGGGTATTCACCCCTCCACTTT
. | TRBJ1-3 | TRBV30 | . | CAWSRGNTIYF | TGTGCCTGGAGTAGGGGAAACACCATATATTTT
. | TRBJ2-7 | TRBV5-1 | . | CASSRLQGAYEQYF | TGCGCCAGCAGCCGGTTACAGGGAGCCTACGAGCAGTACTTC
once | TRBJ1-6 | TRBV5-1 | TRBD1 | CASSFGQGPSPLHF | TGCGCCAGCAGCTTCGGACAGGGGCCTTCACCCCTCCACTTT
. | TRBJ2-2 | TRBV29-1 | TRBD2 | CSVGTSAGLGNTGELFF | TGCAGCGTTGGAACTAGCGCCGGGTTAGGTAACACCGGGGAGCTGTTTTTT
once | TRBJ1-5 | TRBV30 | . | CAWSVWGPVNQPQHF | TGTGCCTGGAGTGTATGGGGCCCAGTTAATCAGCCCCAGCATTTT
once | TRBJ1-1 | TRBV5-5 | . | CASALWGTEAFF | TGTGCCAGCGCCTTATGGGGCACTGAAGCTTTCTTT
. | TRBJ2-1 | TRBV3-1/TRBV3-2 | . | CASSQDTYEQFF | TGTGCCAGCAGCCAAGACACATATGAGCAGTTCTTC
. | TRBJ1-2 | TRBV6-6 | . | CASIPVTGLSYGYTF | TGTGCCAGCATCCCGGTGACAGGCTTAAGCTATGGCTACACCTTC
. | TRBJ1-3 | TRBV5-1 | . | CASSLTTGIGGNTIYF | TGCGCCAGCAGCTTAACAACAGGGATTGGTGGAAACACCATATATTTT
. | TRBJ1-1 | TRBV4-2 | . | CASSQDFIIFTGNTEAFF | TGTGCCAGCAGCCAAGATTTCATCATTTTTACCGGGAACACTGAAGCTTTCTTT
. | TRBJ2-7 | TRBV6-5 | . | CASSPAPGWLYEQYF | TGTGCCAGCAGCCCGGCCCCAGGGTGGTTGTACGAGCAGTACTTC
once | TRBJ2-7 | TRBV3-1/TRBV3-2 | . | CASSPGGNYEQYF | TGTGCCAGCAGCCCGGGGGGCAACTACGAGCAGTACTTC
. | TRBJ1-2 | TRBV15 | TRBD1 | CATSRDWARDRDNTF | TGTGCCACCAGCAGAGATTGGGCCAGGGACAGGGACAACACCTTC
. | TRBJ2-1 | TRBV9 | . | CASSVYDNEQFF | TGTGCCAGCAGCGTGTACGACAATGAGCAGTTCTTC
few | TRBJ1-1 | TRBV28 | TRBD1 | CASSPGGLGTEAFF | TGTGCCAGCAGCCCAGGGGGCCTCGGCACTGAAGCTTTCTTT
. | TRBJ2-7 | TRBV19 | TRBD1 | CASSIIGTGSYEQYF | TGTGCCAGTAGTATAATAGGGACAGGGTCCTACGAGCAGTACTTC
. | TRBJ2-1 | TRBV3-1/TRBV3-2 | . | CASSPFPGEQFF | TGTGCCAGCAGCCCATTCCCGGGTGAGCAGTTCTTC
few | TRBJ2-1 | TRBV10-3 | . | CAISEEEYNEQFF | TGTGCCATCAGTGAAGAGGAATACAATGAGCAGTTCTTC
. | TRBJ2-7 | TRBV19 | TRBD1 | CASSKDRVGTYEQYF | TGTGCCAGTAGTAAGGACAGGGTAGGCACCTACGAGCAGTACTTC
. | TRBJ2-7 | TRBV4-2 | TRBD2 | CASSNPGREGREQYF | TGTGCCAGCAGCAATCCCGGGCGGGAGGGCCGGGAGCAGTACTTC
. | TRBJ1-3 | TRBV7-9 | . | CASSTPGLSSGNTIYF | TGTGCCAGCAGCACACCGGGTCTCAGCTCTGGAAACACCATATATTTT
once | TRBJ1-5 | TRBV27 | TRBD1 | CASSFDRGNQPQHF | TGTGCCAGCAGTTTCGACAGGGGGAATCAGCCCCAGCATTTT
. | TRBJ2-7 | TRBV4-1 | . | CASSPLGLGAYEQYF | TGCGCCAGCAGCCCCTTAGGTTTGGGGGCTTACGAGCAGTACTTC
. | TRBJ1-2 | TRBV11-2 | . | CASSLVFAALGNGYTF | TGTGCCAGCAGCTTAGTTTTCGCAGCCCTTGGAAACGGCTACACCTTC
once | TRBJ2-1 | TRBV3-1/TRBV3-2 | . | CASSLSEDNEQFF | TGTGCCAGCAGCCTCTCCGAGGATAATGAGCAGTTCTTC
. | TRBJ1-2 | TRBV7-8 | . | CASSLLVIDRANYGYTF | TGTGCCAGCAGCTTGCTTGTAATAGACCGAGCTAACTATGGCTACACCTTC
. | TRBJ1-4 | TRBV15 | TRBD1 | CATSRDSGTGGEKLFF | TGTGCCACCAGCAGAGATTCTGGGACAGGGGGAGAAAAACTGTTTTTT
few | TRBJ1-2 | TRBV27 | . | CASSLLAGVSGYTF | TGTGCCAGCAGTTTATTGGCCGGGGTGAGTGGCTACACCTTC
. | TRBJ1-1 | TRBV18 | . | CASSPRNTEAFF | TGTGCCAGCTCACCACGGAACACTGAAGCTTTCTTT
. | TRBJ1-1 | TRBV15 | . | CATSRRLEQMMNTEAFF | TGTGCCACCAGCAGACGGCTAGAGCAGATGATGAACACTGAAGCTTTCTTT
. | TRBJ2-1 | TRBV5-1 | . | CASGETRSSYNEQFF | TGCGCCAGCGGAGAAACCAGGAGCTCCTACAATGAGCAGTTCTTC
. | TRBJ2-2 | TRBV7-9 | . | CASSLPRVGTGELFF | TGTGCCAGCAGCTTACCCCGGGTAGGCACCGGGGAGCTGTTTTTT